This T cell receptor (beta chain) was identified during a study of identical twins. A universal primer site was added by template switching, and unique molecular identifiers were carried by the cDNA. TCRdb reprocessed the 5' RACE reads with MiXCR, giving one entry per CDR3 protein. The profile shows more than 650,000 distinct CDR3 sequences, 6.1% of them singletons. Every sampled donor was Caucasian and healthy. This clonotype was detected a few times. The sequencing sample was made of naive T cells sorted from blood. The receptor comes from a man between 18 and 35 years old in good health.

The CDR3: CASSLIGRMNTEAFF. For the CDR3, the DNA is TGCGCCAGCAGCTTGATAGGAAGAATGAACACTGAAGCTTTCTTT. This chain links TRBV5-1 with TRBJ1-1, with unresolved D. V lost 1 base, J lost 0 bases, and 10 bases lay in between. The CDR3 loop spans 15 amino acids. CDR1 is SGHRS and CDR2 is YFSETQ in the germline V gene.